The rows below give T cell receptor beta chains drawn from one sample of a study of cytomegalovirus exposure and HLA in healthy donors. The repertoire was sequenced with immunoSEQ multiplex PCR; TCRdb's copy has only in-frame clones and lacks some. The top ten clones hold 3.4% of a sample with fewer than 200,000 clones, roughly 86% of them seen once. Sequenced sample: PBMCs. Every receptor here comes from a man aged 35 to 55 in good health and CMV-seropositive. The CDR3 runs from the conserved cysteine through the conserved F or W. Each record gives: V gene, J gene, clone size, D gene, CDR3 protein, CDR3 DNA. D genes are given only for firm matches. Size values are once, few and many counts, or a class for expanded clones, and some rows have none.

>TRBV6-1|TRBJ2-7|NA|TRBD1
CASGPDRAQLEQYF
TGTGCCAGCGGCCCGGACAGGGCACAGCTGGAGCAGTACTTC
>TRBV5-4|TRBJ2-7|NA|NA
CASSSHYEQYF
TGTGCCAGCAGCAGCCACTACGAGCAGTACTTC
>TRBV7-3|TRBJ2-2|NA|NA
CASSSGMNTGELFF
TGTGCCAGCAGCTCAGGGATGAACACCGGGGAGCTGTTTTTT
>TRBV18|TRBJ2-3|NA|TRBD1
CASSPGQGGTDTQYF
TGTGCCAGCTCACCGGGACAGGGGGGCACAGATACGCAGTATTTT
>TRBV27|TRBJ1-1|NA|NA
CASSHIPGDTEAFF
TGTGCCAGCAGCCACATTCCCGGGGACACTGAAGCTTTCTTT
>TRBV5-4|TRBJ2-1|NA|TRBD1
CASSPGQGSYNEQFF
TGTGCCAGCAGCCCTGGACAGGGGTCCTACAATGAGCAGTTCTTC
>TRBV15|TRBJ1-6|once|TRBD1
CATSSSFLRDSLYNSPLHF
TGTGCCACCAGCAGTTCATTCCTCCGGGACAGCCTATATAATTCACCCCTCCACTTT
>TRBV5-8|TRBJ1-3|NA|NA
CASSLAGGSGNTIYF
TGTGCCAGCAGCTTGGCCGGCGGCTCTGGAAACACCATATATTTT
>TRBV29-1|TRBJ2-2|NA|TRBD1
CSAQGQGNTGELFF
TGCAGCGCCCAGGGACAGGGGAACACCGGGGAGCTGTTTTTT
>TRBV6-6|TRBJ1-4|NA|NA
CASSLRVEDEKLFF
TGTGCCAGCAGTCTCAGGGTAGAGGATGAAAAACTGTTTTTT
>TRBV6-1|TRBJ2-3|NA|TRBD2
CASMRGGTGTDTQYF
TGTGCCAGCATGAGGGGAGGGACGGGCACAGATACGCAGTATTTT
>TRBV6-1|TRBJ2-1|NA|TRBD1
CAISAVKTGNANEQFF
TGTGCCATCAGTGCCGTCAAGACAGGGAACGCAAATGAGCAGTTCTTC
>TRBV7-8|TRBJ2-7|NA|NA
CASSPRGYEQYF
TGTGCCAGCAGCCCCCGGGGGTACGAGCAGTACTTC
>TRBV5-8|TRBJ2-1|once|TRBD1
CASNVGQVSYNEQFF
TGTGCCAGCAACGTAGGACAGGTCTCCTACAATGAGCAGTTCTTC
>TRBV9|TRBJ1-4|NA|TRBD1
CASSLRTGINEKLFF
TGTGCCAGCAGCCTCCGGACAGGGATTAATGAAAAACTGTTTTTT
>TRBV25-1|TRBJ2-1|NA|NA
CASSLAGNEQFF
TGTGCCAGCAGCCTGGCAGGGAATGAGCAGTTCTTC